This paragraph reports one T cell receptor (beta chain). The antigen is not known. The data derive from a study of PD-1 blockade in classical Hodgkin lymphoma. Exposure to brentuximab vedotin varied, and each patient had relapsed following autologous stem cell transplantation. Clones were read by immunoSEQ multiplex PCR, and TCRdb kept only the in-frame ones, dropping some. The sample shows tens of thousands of clones, roughly 78% of them seen only once. Trimming stripped 0 bases from V and 0 bases from J, with 9 bases between. The germline CDR1 and CDR2 sequences are LGHNA and YSLEER. This CDR3 has 16 amino acids. Regarding the study as a whole: At C4D1, TCR diversity had climbed significantly for CD4+ cells, though not for CD8+ cells.

The sequencing used peripheral blood mononuclear cells (PBMCs), collected at baseline. The TCR originated in a human donor with classical Hodgkin lymphoma. The rearrangement links TRBV4-3 to TRBJ1-3, with D unresolved. The DNA of the CDR3 is TGCGCCAGCAGCCAAGACTCTCTTCACTCTGGAAACACCATATATTTT. Its translation is CASSQDSLHSGNTIYF.